This T cell receptor beta chain emerged from a study of blood T cell repertoires in COVID-19. Turning to the study itself: Acute-phase and convalescent COVID-19 samples originated in the United States, Italy and Spain. T cells, B-cell-depleted T cells, or PBMCs supplied cDNA or gDNA.

In the authors' workflow: Estimation of nucleated cell counts relied on the amplification of reference gene primers. Here immunoSEQ multiplex PCR was the method, and the copy in TCRdb shows in-frame clones only, minus some. The DNA was the basis for D and trimming; V, J and clone size are from that table. The sample has 90,000 to 120,000 clones, about 89% seen once. V was pared by 1 base and J by 9 bases, with 7 bases between. CDR1 is MGHRA and CDR2 is YSYEKL in the germline V gene. The CDR3 sequence is 12 residues long. The TCR was taken from a man aged 55 to 70 with acute or convalescent COVID-19. Sequencing used peripheral blood. V gene TRBV4-1 combines with J gene TRBJ1-5; D not resolved. The CDR3 spells CASSQVAGPQHF. CDR3 sequence (DNA): TGCGCCAGCAGCCAAGTAGCCGGGCCCCAGCATTTT.